The 18 T cell receptor beta chains in this list originate from one sample, sequenced in a study of response to subunit inactivated influenza vaccine. TCRdb redid the calling of the RT-PCR reads with MiXCR, one entry per CDR3 protein. The sample lists some 640,000 distinct CDR3 sequences, about 15% occurring once. Sequencing was performed on PBMCs from blood, taken 14 to 15 days before vaccination. The receptors derive from a man aged 45-65 years who received an inactivated influenza vaccine.

This chain connects TRBV11-2 to TRBJ2-7, with TRBD2 identical over 8 bases. Germline V gene data show CDR1 as SGHAT and CDR2 as FQNNGV. Unmatched junction bases numbered 6, after V lost 5 bases and J lost 3 bases. The CDR3 totals 14 residues. CDR3 bases: TGTGCCAGCAGCACCCGGGGGGGGGTCTACGAGCAGTACTTC. This translates into CASSTRGGVYEQYF.

Only one count was recorded for this clonotype. The J gene is TRBJ1-6, the V gene TRBV20-1; possibly TRBD1 for D (5 bases). The CDR3 is 13 residues long. Trimming removed 6 bases at V and 7 bases at J, with 13 bases between. Per germline, CDR1 DFQATT and CDR2 SNEGSKA (reference sequence). The CDR3 region is CSAPSRENSPLHF. CDR3 nucleotides: TGCAGTGCCCCCTCCAGGGAGAATTCACCCCTCCACTTT.

There are a few counts of this clonotype. The V and J genes are TRBV20-1 and TRBJ1-2; TRBD1 is a possible D gene (5 bases). The CDR3 is 12 residues long. Looked up from germline, CDR1 is DFQATT and CDR2 is SNEGSKA (reference sequence). The V and J ends lost 4 bases and 8 bases respectively, with 14 bases between them. This CDR3 is CSATQGYRGYTF. In nucleotides, the CDR3 is TGCAGTGCTACCCAGGGATATAGAGGCTACACCTTC.

This clonotype has a count of ten or more. V usage is TRBV6-1 and J usage is TRBJ2-4; 7 bases map to TRBD2. The germline gives CDR1 MNHNS, CDR2 SASEGT. The CDR3 consists of 13 residues. The ends lost 4 bases at V and 9 bases at J; junction bases unmatched: 6. CDR3 sequence reads: CASSGSGGTIQYF. The CDR3 coding sequence is TGTGCCAGCAGTGGTTCCGGGGGGACCATTCAGTACTTC.

The V call is TRBV5-1, the J call TRBJ2-4; D possibly matches TRBD1 or TRBD2 (5 bases each). The CDR3 is made up of 14 amino acids. The V end lost 2 bases, the J end lost 5 bases, and 11 bases lay between the germline ends. Per the germline V gene, CDR1 is SGHRS and CDR2 is YFSETQ. The CDR3 DNA reads as TGCGCCAGCAGCTTCCGGGACGGGGAAAACATTCAGTACTTC. Translated: CASSFRDGENIQYF.

This clonotype has a handful of counts. V and J are TRBV20-1 and TRBJ2-7; 9 bases line up with TRBD2. V trimming: 1 base; J trimming: 0 bases; junction bases outside the gene matches: 7. CDR3 length: 16 amino acids. Germline lookup yields CDR1 DFQATT and CDR2 SNEGSKA (reference sequence). CDR3 coding DNA: TGCAGTGCTAGAGGAGGGCTAGCGGGGAGCTCCTACGAGCAGTACTTC. This codes for CSARGGLAGSSYEQYF.

This chain links TRBV20-1 with TRBJ1-2, with no clear D. The V end was cut by 7 bases, the J end by 8 bases, with 20 bases between. Germline CDR1 DFQATT, CDR2 SNEGSKA (reference sequence). The CDR3 length is 13 residues. CDR3 sequence reads: CSVPHGKGMGYTF. The CDR3 nucleotides are TGCAGTGTCCCACACGGGAAAGGAATGGGCTACACCTTC.

This chain links TRBV6-2 or TRBV6-3 with TRBJ2-7; D may be TRBD2 (5 bases). Trimming stripped 2 bases from V and 6 bases from J, with 11 bases between. CDR1 and CDR2 (germline): MNHEY, SVGEGT. The length of the CDR3 is 13 residues. CDR3 region: CASSYRVGSEQYF. In DNA form, the CDR3 reads TGTGCCAGCAGTTACAGAGTGGGGAGCGAGCAGTACTTC.

The chain employs TRBV7-6 and TRBJ2-7, with D hard to call. The CDR3 loop spans 13 amino acids. V dropped 6 bases and J dropped 1 base, with 10 bases sitting between them. Germline V gene data show CDR1 as SGHVS and CDR2 as FNYEAQ. CDR3 DNA sequence: TGTGCCAGCAGAAAGGGCCCGTCCTACGAGCAGTACTTC. This sequence encodes CASRKGPSYEQYF. Full variable domain (missing parts from reference TRBV7-6 and TRBJ2-7): GAGVSQSPRYKVTKRGQDVALRCDPISGHVSLYWYRQALGQGPEFLTYFNYEAQQDKSGLPNDRFSAERPEGSISTLTIQRTEQRDSAMYRCASRKGPSYEQYFGPGTRLTVT.

This chain joins TRBV5-1 and TRBJ2-3; the D is unclear. The V gene's germline CDR1 is SGHRS and CDR2 YFSETQ. This CDR3 comprises 13 residues. Between the trimmed V and J ends, which lost 4 bases and 5 bases, there was a span of 11 bases. CDR3 loop: CASSLSREDTQYF. In DNA form, the CDR3 reads TGCGCCAGCAGCCTATCTCGAGAAGATACGCAGTATTTT.

This clonotype was detected only a few times. The CDR3 spells CSVFGVGGTYEQYF. The CDR3 DNA is TGCAGCGTCTTCGGGGTAGGGGGCACCTACGAGCAGTACTTC. The gene calls are TRBV29-1 and TRBJ2-7, with 7 bases that match TRBD1. Germline CDR1 is SQVTM and CDR2 is ANQGSEA. V gave up 6 bases and J gave up 2 bases; unmatched junction bases: 10. This CDR3 is 14 amino acids long.

This chain links TRBV7-3 with TRBJ2-1; 12 positions agree with TRBD2. There are 17 residues in the CDR3. Germline V gene data show CDR1 as SGHTA and CDR2 as FQGTGA. The trim removed 5 bases at V and 4 bases at J, leaving 9 bases unmatched. In DNA form, the CDR3 reads TGTGCCAGCAGCACCCGGGGACTAGCGGGCCAGTACAATGAGCAGTTCTTC. This codes for CASSTRGLAGQYNEQFF.

In its sample, this clonotype was seen a few times. The CDR3 DNA reads TGTGCCAGCAACCAAGCGGGGGGCATCTACAATGAGCAGTTCTTC. Translated: CASNQAGGIYNEQFF. The chain carries TRBV12-3 or TRBV12-4 and TRBJ2-1; TRBD2 matches at 9 bases. Trimming at V came to 7 bases and at J to 3 bases, leaving 7 bases not matched to a gene. This CDR3 spans 15 amino acids.

In its sample, this clonotype was seen a few times. The chain uses TRBV7-6 and TRBJ2-2; TRBD1 matches 11 bases. This CDR3 is built from 15 residues. Trimming removed 4 bases from V and 7 bases from J; junction bases left unmatched: 5. Germline CDR1 and CDR2: SGHVS and FNYEAQ. The CDR3: CASSWTGGAGGELFF. The CDR3 DNA follows: TGTGCCAGCAGCTGGACAGGGGGCGCGGGCGGGGAGCTGTTTTTT.

Only a few counts were recorded for this clonotype. The rearrangement joins TRBV4-1 to TRBJ2-1; D ambiguous. Germline CDR1 is MGHRA and CDR2 is YSYEKL. The CDR3 consists of 15 residues. The V gene lost 6 bases and the J gene lost 0 bases, with 12 bases spanning the gap. The CDR3 DNA sequence: TGCGCCAGCAGGGCGTCGGAATCCTCCTACAATGAGCAGTTCTTC. Translated, it gives CASRASESSYNEQFF.

This clonotype was seen at least ten times. The V and J genes are TRBV10-3 and TRBJ1-1; D remains unclear. Germline CDR1 ENHRY, CDR2 SYGVKD. V shed 3 bases and J shed 0 bases, with 8 bases lying between them. The length of the CDR3 is 14 residues. The CDR3 loop is CAISDRQMNTEAFF. The DNA for the CDR3 is TGTGCCATCAGTGATCGGCAGATGAACACTGAAGCTTTCTTT.

This clonotype was seen repeatedly, ten times or more. The chain joins TRBV10-3 to TRBJ2-7; possibly TRBD1 for D (6 bases). CDR3 length equals 13 residues. Germline CDR1 is ENHRY and CDR2 is SYGVKD. With 6 bases removed from V and 3 bases from J, the gap between germline ends came to 12 bases. The CDR3 protein is CAISKGTYYEQYF. DNA of the CDR3: TGTGCCATCAGCAAGGGGACATACTACGAGCAGTACTTC.

This clonotype came up a few times. This chain connects TRBV5-1 to TRBJ2-7; D call uncertain. The CDR3 is made up of 13 amino acids. Germline CDR1 SGHRS, CDR2 YFSETQ. The germline V and J ends were trimmed by 4 bases and 1 base, with 9 bases remaining between them. CDR3 amino acids: CASSKGYSYEQYF. The CDR3 region has the DNA TGCGCCAGCAGCAAAGGGTATTCCTACGAGCAGTACTTC. Supplemented by reference TRBV5-1 and TRBJ2-7, the full variable domain reads KAGVTQTPRYLIKTRGQQVTLSCSPISGHRSVSWYQQTPGQGLQFLFEYFSETQRNKGNFPGRFSGRQFSNSRSEMNVSTLELGDSALYLCASSKGYSYEQYFGPGTRLTVT.